This record concerns one TCR beta chain sequence. Its antigen remains unidentified. This CDR3 has 14 residues. Per germline, CDR1 MNHEY and CDR2 SMNVEV (reference sequence). V shed 5 bases and J shed 0 bases, with 7 bases lying between them. The sample belongs to a study of shared clonotypes between healthy human individuals. The study's findings and limits: The diversity represented, both genetic and in exposure history, was limited by few donors.

Each donor was a Caucasian adult residing in Nashville, Tennessee. Amplification in unsorted PBMC replicate PCRs started from 250 to 300 ng DNA, which equals 30,000 to 35,000 T cell genomes. Assay: immunoSEQ multiplex PCR; the TCRdb copy retains only in-frame clones and omits some. Here the sample spans 400,000 to 600,000 clones, roughly 83% being singletons. This TCR derives from a woman aged 40 to 55 in good health. Some clones in this sample may be carry-over from other donors' samples. Source material: PBMCs. The V gene is TRBV27, the J gene TRBJ1-4, with D unclear. CDR3 protein: CASSRTPTNEKLFF. The CDR3 bases are TGTGCCAGCAGTAGGACTCCAACTAATGAAAAACTGTTTTTT.